The TCR beta chain described here comes from a study of blood T cell repertoires in COVID-19. Clones were sequenced by immunoSEQ multiplex PCR, and TCRdb holds only the in-frame ones, with some missing. The sample comprises around 180,000 clones, about 80% of which are singletons, and 5.5% to 7.5% rests with the top ten. Germline CDR1 reads SQVTM; CDR2 reads ANQGSEA. The V end lost 6 bases, the J end lost 2 bases, and 10 bases lay between the germline ends. The CDR3 covers 12 residues. The chain recombines TRBV29-1 with TRBJ1-2, with a weak D call TRBD1 (5 bases). The sequence derives from a human donor in a cohort sampled during active COVID-19. The sample comprised peripheral blood. CDR3 in DNA: TGCAGCGTCCTGACAGAGAACTATGGCTACACCTTC. Translated, it gives CSVLTENYGYTF.